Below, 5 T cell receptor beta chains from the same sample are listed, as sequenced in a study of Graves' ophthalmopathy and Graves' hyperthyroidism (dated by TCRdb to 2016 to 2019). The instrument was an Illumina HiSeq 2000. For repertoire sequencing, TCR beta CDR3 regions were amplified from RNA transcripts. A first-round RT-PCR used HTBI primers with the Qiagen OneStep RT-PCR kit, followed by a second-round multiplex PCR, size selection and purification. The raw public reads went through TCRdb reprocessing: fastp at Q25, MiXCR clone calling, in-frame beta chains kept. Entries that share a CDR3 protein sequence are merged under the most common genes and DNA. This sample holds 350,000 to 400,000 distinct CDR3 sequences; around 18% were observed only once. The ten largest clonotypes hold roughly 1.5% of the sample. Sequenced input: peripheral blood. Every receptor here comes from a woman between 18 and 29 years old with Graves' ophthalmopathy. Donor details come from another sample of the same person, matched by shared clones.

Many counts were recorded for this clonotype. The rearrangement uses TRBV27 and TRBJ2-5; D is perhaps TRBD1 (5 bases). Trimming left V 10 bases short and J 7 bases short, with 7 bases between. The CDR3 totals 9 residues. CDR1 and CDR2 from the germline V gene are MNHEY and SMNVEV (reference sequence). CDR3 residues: CATRVTQYF. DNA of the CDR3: TGTGCCACCAGGGTGACCCAGTACTTC.

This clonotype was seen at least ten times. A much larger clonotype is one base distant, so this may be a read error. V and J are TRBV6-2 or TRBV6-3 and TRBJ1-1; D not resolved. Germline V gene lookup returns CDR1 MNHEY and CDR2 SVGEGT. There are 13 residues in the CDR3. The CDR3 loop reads CASKGGRRTGAFF. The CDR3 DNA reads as TGTGCCAGCAAGGGCGGCAGGAGAACTGGAGCTTTCTTT.

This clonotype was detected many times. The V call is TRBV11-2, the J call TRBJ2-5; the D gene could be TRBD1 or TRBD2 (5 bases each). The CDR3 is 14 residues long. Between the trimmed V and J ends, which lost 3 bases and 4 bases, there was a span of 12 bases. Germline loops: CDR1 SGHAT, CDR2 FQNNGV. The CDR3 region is CASSLQGTGETQYF. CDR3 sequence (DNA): TGTGCCAGCAGCTTGCAAGGGACCGGAGAGACCCAGTACTTC.

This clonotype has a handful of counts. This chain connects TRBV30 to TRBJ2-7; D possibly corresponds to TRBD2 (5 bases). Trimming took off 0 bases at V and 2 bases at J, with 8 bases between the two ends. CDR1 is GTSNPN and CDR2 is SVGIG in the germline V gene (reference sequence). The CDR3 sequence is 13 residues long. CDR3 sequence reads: CAWSVGSPYEQYF. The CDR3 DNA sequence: TGTGCCTGGAGTGTAGGGAGTCCCTACGAGCAGTACTTC.

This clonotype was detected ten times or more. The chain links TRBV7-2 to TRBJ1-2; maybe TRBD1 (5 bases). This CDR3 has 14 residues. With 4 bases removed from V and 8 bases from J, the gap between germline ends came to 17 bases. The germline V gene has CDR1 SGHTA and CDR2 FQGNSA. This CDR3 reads CASSSYHSGDGYTF. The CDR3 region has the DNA TGTGCCAGCAGCTCCTACCATTCGGGGGACGGCTACACCTTC.